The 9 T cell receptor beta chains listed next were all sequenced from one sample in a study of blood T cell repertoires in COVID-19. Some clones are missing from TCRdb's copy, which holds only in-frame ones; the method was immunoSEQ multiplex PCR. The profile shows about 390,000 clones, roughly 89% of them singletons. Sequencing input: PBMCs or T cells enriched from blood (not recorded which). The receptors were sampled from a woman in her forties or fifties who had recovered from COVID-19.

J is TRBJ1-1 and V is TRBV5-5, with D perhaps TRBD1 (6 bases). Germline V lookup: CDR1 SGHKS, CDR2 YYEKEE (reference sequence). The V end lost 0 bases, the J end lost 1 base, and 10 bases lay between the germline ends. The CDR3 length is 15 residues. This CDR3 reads CASSLAGGANTEAFF. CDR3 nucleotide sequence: TGTGCCAGCAGCTTGGCTGGGGGGGCGAACACTGAAGCTTTCTTT.

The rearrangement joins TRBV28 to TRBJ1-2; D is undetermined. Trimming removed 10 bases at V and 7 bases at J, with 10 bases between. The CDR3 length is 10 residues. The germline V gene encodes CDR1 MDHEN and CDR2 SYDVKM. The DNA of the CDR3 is TGTGCCACCCGTAGATCTGGCTACACCTTC. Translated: CATRRSGYTF.

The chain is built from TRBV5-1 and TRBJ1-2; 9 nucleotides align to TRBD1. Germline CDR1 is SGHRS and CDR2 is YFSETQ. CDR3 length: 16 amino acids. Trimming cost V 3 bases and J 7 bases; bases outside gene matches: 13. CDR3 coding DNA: TGCGCCAGCAGCTGGAATTTACAGGGGGCGTTGGGTGGCTACACCTTC. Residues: CASSWNLQGALGGYTF.

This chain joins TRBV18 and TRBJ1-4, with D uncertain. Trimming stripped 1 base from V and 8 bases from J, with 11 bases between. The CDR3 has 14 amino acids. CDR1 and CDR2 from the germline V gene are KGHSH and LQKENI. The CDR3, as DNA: TGTGCCAGCTCACCACTGGAGGGTCAAGAAAAACTGTTTTTT. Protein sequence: CASSPLEGQEKLFF.

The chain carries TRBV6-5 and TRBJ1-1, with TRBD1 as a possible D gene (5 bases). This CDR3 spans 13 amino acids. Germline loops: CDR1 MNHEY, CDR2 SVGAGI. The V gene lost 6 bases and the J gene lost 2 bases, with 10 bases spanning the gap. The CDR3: CASSADRNTEAFF. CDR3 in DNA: TGTGCCAGCAGCGCCGACAGAAACACTGAAGCTTTCTTT.

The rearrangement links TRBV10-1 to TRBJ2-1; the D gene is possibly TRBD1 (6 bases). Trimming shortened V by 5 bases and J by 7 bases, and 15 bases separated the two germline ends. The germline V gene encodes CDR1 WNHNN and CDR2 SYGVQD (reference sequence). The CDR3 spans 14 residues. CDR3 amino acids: CASSPMAGVNEQFF. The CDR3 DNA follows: TGCGCCAGCAGTCCCATGGCAGGGGTGAATGAGCAGTTCTTC.

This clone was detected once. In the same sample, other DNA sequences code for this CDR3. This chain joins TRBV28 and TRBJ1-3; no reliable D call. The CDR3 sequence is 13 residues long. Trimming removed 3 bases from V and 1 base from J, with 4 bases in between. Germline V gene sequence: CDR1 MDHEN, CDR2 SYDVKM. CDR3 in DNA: TGTGCCAGCAGTTTGAGTTCTGGAAACACCATATATTTT. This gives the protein CASSLSSGNTIYF.

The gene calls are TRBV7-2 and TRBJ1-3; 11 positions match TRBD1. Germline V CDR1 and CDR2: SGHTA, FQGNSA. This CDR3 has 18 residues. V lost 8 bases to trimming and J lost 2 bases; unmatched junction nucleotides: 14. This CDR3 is CASARDRGFREAGNTIYF. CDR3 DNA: TGTGCCAGCGCGAGGGACAGGGGGTTTCGGGAGGCTGGAAACACCATATATTTT.

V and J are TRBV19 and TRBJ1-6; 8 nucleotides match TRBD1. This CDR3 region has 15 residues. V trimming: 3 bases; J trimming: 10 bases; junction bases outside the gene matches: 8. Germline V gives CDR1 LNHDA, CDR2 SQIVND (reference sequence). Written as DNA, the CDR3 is TGTGCCAGTAGTATTGGACAGGGAGTCTGGTCACCCCTCCACTTT. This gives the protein CASSIGQGVWSPLHF.